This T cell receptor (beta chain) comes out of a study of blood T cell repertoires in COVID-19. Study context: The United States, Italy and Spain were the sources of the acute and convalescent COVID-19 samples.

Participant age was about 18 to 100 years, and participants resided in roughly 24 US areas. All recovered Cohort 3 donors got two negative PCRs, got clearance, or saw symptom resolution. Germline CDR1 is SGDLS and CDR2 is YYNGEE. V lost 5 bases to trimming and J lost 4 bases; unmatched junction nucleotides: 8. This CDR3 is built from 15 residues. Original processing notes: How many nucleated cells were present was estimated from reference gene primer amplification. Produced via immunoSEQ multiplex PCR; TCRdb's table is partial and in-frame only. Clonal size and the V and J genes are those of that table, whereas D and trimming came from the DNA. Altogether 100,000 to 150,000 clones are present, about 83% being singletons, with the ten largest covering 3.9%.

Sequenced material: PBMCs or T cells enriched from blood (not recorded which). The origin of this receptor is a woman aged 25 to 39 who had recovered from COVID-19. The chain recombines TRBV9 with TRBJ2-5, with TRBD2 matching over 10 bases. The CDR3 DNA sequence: TGTGCCAGCAGGGGGGGACTAGCGTCGGGAGAGACCCAGTACTTC. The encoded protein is CASRGGLASGETQYF.